Below, 15 T cell receptor beta chains from the same sample are listed, as sequenced in a study of human T cells and chemical hapten exposure (dated by TCRdb to the early 2020s). Receptors were amplified or captured by RACE. Sequencer: NextSeq 500. Through fastp at Q25 and MiXCR, TCRdb rebuilt clones from the public reads, retaining in-frame beta chains. All rows with the same CDR3 protein become a single entry with the most common DNA and genes. Across this sample there are about 380,000 distinct CDR3 sequences, with approximately 5.1% seen only once. Of the sample, just over 2.5% falls within the top ten clones. The intended sense of this specimen's time point label: pre-sensitization, week 0. The sample's treatment or condition label, decoded: therapeutic diphenylcyclopropenone sensitization with weekly scalp DPC. The starting material was whole blood, obtained in connection with sensitization to the hapten diphenylcyclopropenone (DPC). The receptor source for this set is a woman aged 45-60 years with alopecia areata. Some clones in this sample may be carry-over from other donors' samples.

The rearrangement links TRBV13 to TRBJ2-1; D may be TRBD2 (6 bases). The CDR3 runs 13 residues. Trimming left V 2 bases short and J 8 bases short, with 10 bases between. CDR1 is PRHDT and CDR2 is FYEKMQ in the germline V gene (reference sequence). CDR3 residues: CASSLTRRDEQFF. The CDR3 DNA sequence: TGTGCCAGCAGCTTAACCAGGAGGGATGAGCAGTTCTTC.

In its sample, this clonotype was seen many times. V gene TRBV5-1 combines with J gene TRBJ2-7; no definite D call. The CDR3 runs 13 residues. The germline V and J ends were trimmed by 1 base and 3 bases, with 8 bases remaining between them. The germline V gene encodes CDR1 SGHRS and CDR2 YFSETQ. CDR3 nucleotide sequence: TGCGCCAGCAGCTTGAACAGAAACTACGAGCAGTACTTC. Translated: CASSLNRNYEQYF.

The table lists this clonotype with a few counts. V and J are TRBV7-9 and TRBJ1-1; tentatively, D is TRBD1 (6 bases). Looked up from germline, CDR1 is SEHNR and CDR2 is FQNEAQ (reference sequence). V lost 5 bases and J 3 bases, leaving 16 bases between the germline ends. This CDR3 has 15 residues. The CDR3 reads CASSPAEGGHTEAFF. DNA for the CDR3: TGTGCCAGCAGCCCAGCAGAGGGGGGGCACACTGAAGCTTTCTTT.

The table lists this clonotype with a few counts. The rearrangement joins TRBV12-3 or TRBV12-4 to TRBJ1-2; D remains ambiguous. V lost 0 bases, J lost 8 bases, and 7 bases lay in between. This CDR3 has 12 residues. CDR3 loop: CASSLAFDGYTF. For the CDR3, the DNA is TGTGCCAGCAGTTTAGCGTTCGACGGCTACACCTTC.

This clonotype was counted ten times or more. The chain employs TRBV4-2 and TRBJ2-3; weak D call: TRBD2 (6 bases). This CDR3 spans 15 amino acids. With 1 base removed from V and 5 bases from J, the gap between germline ends came to 13 bases. The germline V gene has CDR1 LGHNA and CDR2 YNFKEQ. The CDR3 DNA follows: TGTGCCAGCAGCCAAGCCGGGGGAGAAGAAGATACGCAGTATTTT. It is translated as CASSQAGGEEDTQYF.

This clonotype was detected ten times or more. The conserved final phenylalanine or tryptophan is absent from the CDR3, which likely points to a read error. Because the CDR3's place on the DNA is in doubt, the DNA is left out and the CDR3 is given as listed by TCRdb. This chain links TRBV12-3 or TRBV12-4 with TRBJ2-7; the table's D call TRBD1 went unverified against the DNA. A total of 14 residues make up the CDR3, ends included. CDR3 loop: CASSFRYGGGHLYL.

This clonotype was seen a handful of times. V and J are TRBV3-1 and TRBJ2-6; tentative D call: TRBD2 (6 bases). Trimming pared 4 bases from V and 2 bases from J, leaving 12 bases between. Germline loops: CDR1 LGHDT, CDR2 YNNKEL (reference sequence). The CDR3 loop spans 16 amino acids. CDR3 bases: TGTGCCAGCAGCCCCCCGCCGGGGGCTGGGGCCAACGTCCTGACTTTC. Translation gives CASSPPPGAGANVLTF.

The rearrangement uses TRBV12-3 or TRBV12-4 and TRBJ1-5, with TRBD1 as a possible D gene (5 bases). V was trimmed by 6 bases and J by 3 bases, leaving 21 bases between them. The CDR3 totals 17 residues. Written as DNA, the CDR3 is TGTGCCAGCAGCCGCAGGAGGGGCAGGGCGTACAATCAGCCCCAGCATTTT. Its protein is CASSRRRGRAYNQPQHF.

This clonotype was detected a few times. This chain connects TRBV4-3 to TRBJ2-5; perhaps TRBD1 as D (6 bases). This CDR3 has 18 residues. The V end lost 0 bases, the J end lost 4 bases, and 21 bases lay between the germline ends. CDR1 and CDR2 from the germline V gene are LGHNA and YSLEER. The CDR3 sequence: CASSQDWGGRGTPETQYF. The CDR3 region has the DNA TGCGCCAGCAGCCAAGATTGGGGCGGCAGGGGTACCCCAGAGACCCAGTACTTC.

The gene calls are TRBV7-8 and TRBJ2-1; 11 nucleotides agree with TRBD2. V was clipped by 6 bases and J by 7 bases; unmatched bases: 11. This CDR3 has 16 amino acids. The germline gives CDR1 SGHVS, CDR2 FQNEAQ. DNA for the CDR3: TGTGCCAGCAGTCGAGGCGGGACTAGCGGCACTAATGAGCAGTTCTTC. It yields the protein CASSRGGTSGTNEQFF. Together with reference TRBV7-8 and TRBJ2-1, the CDR3 gives the full variable domain: GAGVSQSPRYKVAKRGQDVALRCDPISGHVSLFWYQQALGQGPEFLTYFQNEAQLDKSGLPSDRFFAERPEGSVSTLKIQRTQQEDSAVYLCASSRGGTSGTNEQFFGPGTRLTVL.

V gene TRBV6-6 combines with J gene TRBJ1-1; D is undetermined. From germline, CDR1 is MNHNY and CDR2 SVGAGI (reference sequence). Trimming removed 2 bases from V and 1 base from J, with 8 bases in between. This CDR3 is 14 amino acids long. As DNA, the CDR3 is TGTGCCAGCAGTTACGCGCCACCGAACACTGAAGCTTTCTTT. The encoded protein is CASSYAPPNTEAFF.

This chain joins TRBV27 and TRBJ1-2; 9 bases align to TRBD1. Germline CDR1 is MNHEY and CDR2 is SMNVEV (reference sequence). V was pared by 5 bases and J by 2 bases, with 6 bases of the junction left unmatched. This CDR3 has 15 residues. The CDR3 coding sequence is TGTGCCAGCAGTGGTGGGACAGGGAAAAACTATGGCTACACCTTC. This sequence encodes CASSGGTGKNYGYTF.

The chain combines TRBV27 with TRBJ1-1; the D is unclear. The germline CDR1 and CDR2 sequences are MNHEY and SMNVEV (reference sequence). The V end was cut by 5 bases, the J end by 7 bases, with 14 bases between. The CDR3 consists of 13 residues. CDR3 nucleotide sequence: TGTGCCAGCAGTCGGAACGGCCTAAGTGAAGCTTTCTTT. Translation: CASSRNGLSEAFF.

The chain carries TRBV9 and TRBJ1-1; TRBD1 agrees at 7 bases. V shed 1 base and J 5 bases; nucleotides not matched to a gene: 5. The CDR3 covers 14 residues. Germline CDR1 is SGDLS and CDR2 is YYNGEE. DNA for the CDR3: TGTGCCAGCAGCGTAAGTACAGGGGCGACTGAAGCTTTCTTT. Protein: CASSVSTGATEAFF. Full variable domain (outside the CDR3, taken from reference TRBV9 and TRBJ1-1): DSGVTQTPKHLITATGQRVTLRCSPRSGDLSVYWYQQSLDQGLQFLIQYYNGEERAKGNILERFSAQQFPDLHSELNLSSLELGDSALYFCASSVSTGATEAFFGQGTRLTVV.

This clonotype was found a few times. This chain uses TRBV3-1 with TRBJ2-3, with TRBD1 matching over 7 bases. The CDR3 sequence is 17 residues long. The V gene's germline CDR1 is LGHDT and CDR2 YNNKEL (reference sequence). The trim removed 0 bases at V and 8 bases at J, leaving 14 bases unmatched. This chain's CDR3 is CASSQERGHYFSRTQYF. DNA for the CDR3: TGTGCCAGCAGCCAAGAGAGGGGGCACTATTTTTCGCGTACGCAGTATTTT.